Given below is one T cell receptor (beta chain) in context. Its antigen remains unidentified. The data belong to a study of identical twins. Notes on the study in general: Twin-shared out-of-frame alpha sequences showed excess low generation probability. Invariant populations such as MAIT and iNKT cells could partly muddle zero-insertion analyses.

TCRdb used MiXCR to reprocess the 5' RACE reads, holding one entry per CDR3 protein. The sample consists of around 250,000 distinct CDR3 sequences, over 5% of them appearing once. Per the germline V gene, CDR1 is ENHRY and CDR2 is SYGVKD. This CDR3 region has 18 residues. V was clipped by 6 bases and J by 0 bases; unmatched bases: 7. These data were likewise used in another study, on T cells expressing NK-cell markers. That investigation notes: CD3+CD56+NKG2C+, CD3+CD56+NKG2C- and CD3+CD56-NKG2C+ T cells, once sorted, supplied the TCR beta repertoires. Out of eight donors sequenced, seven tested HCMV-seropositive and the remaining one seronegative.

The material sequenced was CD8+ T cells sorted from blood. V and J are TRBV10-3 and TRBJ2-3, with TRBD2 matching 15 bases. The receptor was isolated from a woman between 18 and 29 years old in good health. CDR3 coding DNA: TGTGCCATCAGCTCCGGGACTAGCGGGAGGATAAGCACAGATACGCAGTATTTT. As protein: CAISSGTSGRISTDTQYF.